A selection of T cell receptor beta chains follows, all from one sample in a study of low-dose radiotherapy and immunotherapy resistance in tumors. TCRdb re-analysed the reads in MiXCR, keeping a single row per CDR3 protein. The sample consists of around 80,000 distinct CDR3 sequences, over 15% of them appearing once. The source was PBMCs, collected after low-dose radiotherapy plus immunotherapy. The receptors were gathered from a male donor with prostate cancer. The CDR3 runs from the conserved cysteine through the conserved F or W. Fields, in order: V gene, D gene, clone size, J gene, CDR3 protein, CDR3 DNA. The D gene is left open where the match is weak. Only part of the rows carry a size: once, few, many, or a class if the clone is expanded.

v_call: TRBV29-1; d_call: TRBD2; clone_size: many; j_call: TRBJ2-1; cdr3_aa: CSVEPSGFYNEQFF; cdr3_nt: TGCAGCGTTGAGCCTAGCGGGTTTTACAATGAGCAGTTCTTC
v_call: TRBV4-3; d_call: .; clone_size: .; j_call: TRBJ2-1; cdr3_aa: CASSLQRSSYNEQFF; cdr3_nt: TGCGCCAGCAGCCTCCAGCGGAGCTCCTACAATGAGCAGTTCTTC
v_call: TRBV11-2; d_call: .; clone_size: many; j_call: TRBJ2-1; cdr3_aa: CASSLVPGGNEQFF; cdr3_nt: TGTGCCAGCAGCTTAGTTCCGGGTGGGAATGAGCAGTTCTTC
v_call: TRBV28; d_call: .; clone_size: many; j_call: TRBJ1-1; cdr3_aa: CASSLVGGGTEAFF; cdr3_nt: TGTGCCAGCAGTTTGGTCGGGGGCGGCACTGAAGCTTTCTTT
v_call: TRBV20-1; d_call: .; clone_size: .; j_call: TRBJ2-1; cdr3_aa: CSARVRDLRPYNEQFF; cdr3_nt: TGCAGTGCTAGAGTGAGGGACTTACGCCCCTACAATGAGCAGTTCTTC
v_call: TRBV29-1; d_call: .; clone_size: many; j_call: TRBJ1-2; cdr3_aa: CSVDRQDAEHTF; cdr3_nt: TGCAGCGTTGATCGACAAGATGCTGAGCACACCTTC
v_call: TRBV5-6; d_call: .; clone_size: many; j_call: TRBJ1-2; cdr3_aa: CASSQRSYGYTF; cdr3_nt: TGTGCCAGCAGCCAGCGGTCCTATGGCTACACCTTC
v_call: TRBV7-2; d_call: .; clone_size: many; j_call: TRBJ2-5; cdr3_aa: CASSQSRGYGQETQYF; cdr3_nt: TGTGCCAGCAGTCAATCGAGGGGATACGGACAAGAGACCCAGTACTTC
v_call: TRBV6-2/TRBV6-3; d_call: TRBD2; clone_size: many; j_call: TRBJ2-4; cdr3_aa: CASREDLGLARNIQYF; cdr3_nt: TGTGCCAGCAGGGAGGATCTTGGACTAGCGAGAAACATTCAGTACTTC
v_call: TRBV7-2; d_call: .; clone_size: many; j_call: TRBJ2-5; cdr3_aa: CASSFQGSVGETQYF; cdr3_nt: TGTGCCAGCAGCTTTCAGGGGTCTGTAGGAGAGACCCAGTACTTC
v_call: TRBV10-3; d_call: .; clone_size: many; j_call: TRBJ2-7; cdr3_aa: CAISGSGPTYEQYF; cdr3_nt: TGTGCCATCAGTGGGTCGGGACCGACCTACGAGCAGTACTTC
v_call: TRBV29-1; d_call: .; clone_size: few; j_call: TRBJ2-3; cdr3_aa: CSVESGGTDTQYF; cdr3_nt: TGCAGCGTGGAAAGCGGAGGCACAGATACGCAGTATTTT
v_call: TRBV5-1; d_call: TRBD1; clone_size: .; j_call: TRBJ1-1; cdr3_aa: CASRKRTGNTEAFF; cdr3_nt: TGCGCCAGCAGAAAAAGGACAGGGAACACTGAAGCTTTCTTT
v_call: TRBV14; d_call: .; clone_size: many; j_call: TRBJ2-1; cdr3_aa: CASSLVDEQFF; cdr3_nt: TGTGCCAGCAGCTTGGTGGATGAGCAGTTCTTC
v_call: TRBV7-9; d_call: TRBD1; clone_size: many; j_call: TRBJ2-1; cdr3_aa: CASSLVGQTTRVEQFF; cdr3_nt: TGTGCCAGCAGCTTAGTGGGACAGACGACCAGAGTTGAGCAGTTCTTC
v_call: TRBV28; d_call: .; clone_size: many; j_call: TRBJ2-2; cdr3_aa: CASSFYGELFF; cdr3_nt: TGTGCCAGCAGTTTTTACGGGGAGCTGTTTTTT
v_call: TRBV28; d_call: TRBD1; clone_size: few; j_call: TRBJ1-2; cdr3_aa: CASSSGQDYGYTF; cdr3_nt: TGTGCCAGCAGTTCTGGACAGGACTATGGCTACACCTTC
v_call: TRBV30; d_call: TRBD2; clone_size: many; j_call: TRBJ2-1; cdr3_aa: CAWSPGLAGTFF; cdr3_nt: TGTGCCTGGAGTCCGGGACTAGCGGGAACGTTCTTC
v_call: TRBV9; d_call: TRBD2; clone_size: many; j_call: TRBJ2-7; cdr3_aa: CASSPGLAGEFLSYEQYF; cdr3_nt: TGTGCCAGCAGCCCCGGACTAGCGGGAGAGTTCTTGTCCTACGAGCAGTACTTC
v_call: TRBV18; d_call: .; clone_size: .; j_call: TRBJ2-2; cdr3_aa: CASSPILAAETGELFFF; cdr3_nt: .
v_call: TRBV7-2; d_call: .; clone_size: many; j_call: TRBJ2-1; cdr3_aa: CASEGTGVINEQFF; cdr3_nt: TGTGCCAGCGAGGGGACGGGCGTAATCAATGAGCAGTTCTTC
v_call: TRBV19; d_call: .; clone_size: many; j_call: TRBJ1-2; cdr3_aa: CASRNAPGSGYTF; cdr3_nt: TGTGCCAGTAGAAATGCGCCGGGTAGCGGCTACACCTTC